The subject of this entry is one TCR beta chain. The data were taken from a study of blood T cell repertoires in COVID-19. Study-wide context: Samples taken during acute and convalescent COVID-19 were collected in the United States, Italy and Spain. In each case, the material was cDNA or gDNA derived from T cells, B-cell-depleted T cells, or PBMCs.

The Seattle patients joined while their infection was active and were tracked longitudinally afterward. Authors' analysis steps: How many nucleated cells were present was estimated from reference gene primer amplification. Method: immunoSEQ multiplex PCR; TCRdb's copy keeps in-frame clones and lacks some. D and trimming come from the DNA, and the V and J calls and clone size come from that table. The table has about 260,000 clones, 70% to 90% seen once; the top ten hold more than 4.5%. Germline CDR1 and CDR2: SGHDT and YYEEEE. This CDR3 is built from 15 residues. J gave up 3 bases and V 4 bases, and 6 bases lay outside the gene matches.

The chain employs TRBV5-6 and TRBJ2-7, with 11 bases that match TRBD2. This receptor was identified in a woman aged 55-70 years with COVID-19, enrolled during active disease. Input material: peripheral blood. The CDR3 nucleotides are TGTGCCAGCAGCCCGATAGCGGGAGGGTTCTACGAGCAGTACTTC. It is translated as CASSPIAGGFYEQYF.